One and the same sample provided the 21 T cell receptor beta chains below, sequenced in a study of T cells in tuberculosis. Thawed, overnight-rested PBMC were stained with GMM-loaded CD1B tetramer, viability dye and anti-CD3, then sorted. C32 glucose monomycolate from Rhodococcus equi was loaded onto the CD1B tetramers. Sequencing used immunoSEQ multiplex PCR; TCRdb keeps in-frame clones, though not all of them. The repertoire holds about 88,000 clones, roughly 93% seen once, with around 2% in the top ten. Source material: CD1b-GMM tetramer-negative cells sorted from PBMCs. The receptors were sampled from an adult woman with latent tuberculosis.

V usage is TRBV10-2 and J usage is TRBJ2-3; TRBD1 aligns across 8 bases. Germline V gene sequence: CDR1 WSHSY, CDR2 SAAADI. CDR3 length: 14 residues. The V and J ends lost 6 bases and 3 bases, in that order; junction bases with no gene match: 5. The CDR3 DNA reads TGCGCCAGCAGAACCGACAGGGGTACAGATACGCAGTATTTT. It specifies CASRTDRGTDTQYF.

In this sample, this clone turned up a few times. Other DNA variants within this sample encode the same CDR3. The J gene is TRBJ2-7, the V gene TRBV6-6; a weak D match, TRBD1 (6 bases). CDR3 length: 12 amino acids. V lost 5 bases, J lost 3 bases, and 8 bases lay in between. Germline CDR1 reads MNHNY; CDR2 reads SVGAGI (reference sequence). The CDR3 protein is CASSQQGYEQYF. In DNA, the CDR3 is TGTGCCAGCAGTCAACAGGGCTACGAGCAGTACTTC.

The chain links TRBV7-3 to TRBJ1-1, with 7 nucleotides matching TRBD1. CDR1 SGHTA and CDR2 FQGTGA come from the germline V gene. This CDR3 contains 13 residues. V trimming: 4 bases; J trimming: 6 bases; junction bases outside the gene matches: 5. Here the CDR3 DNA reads TGTGCCAGCAGCTCAACTCAGGGGGCTGAAGCTTTCTTT. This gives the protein CASSSTQGAEAFF.

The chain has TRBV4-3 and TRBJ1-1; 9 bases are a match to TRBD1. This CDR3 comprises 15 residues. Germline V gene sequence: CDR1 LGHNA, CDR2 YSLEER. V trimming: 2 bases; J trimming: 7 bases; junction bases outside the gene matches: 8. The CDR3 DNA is TGCGCCAGCAGCCAAAGCCAACAGGGGGCGGTTGAAGCTTTCTTT. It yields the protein CASSQSQQGAVEAFF.

For the CDR3, the DNA is TGCAGCGTTGAATGGACTAGAGCAGATACGCAGTATTTT. Its translation: CSVEWTRADTQYF. This chain links TRBV29-1 with TRBJ2-3; 7 nucleotides match TRBD2. Losses at the gene ends were 2 bases for V and 4 bases for J; bases not matched to a gene: 3. The CDR3 is made up of 13 amino acids. CDR1 and CDR2 (germline): SQVTM, ANQGSEA.

The CDR3 sequence: CASRDRENTEAFF. For the CDR3, the DNA is TGTGCCAGCAGGGACAGGGAGAACACTGAAGCTTTCTTT. The rearrangement uses TRBV19 and TRBJ1-1, with 9 bases that match TRBD1. V lost 9 bases and J lost 1; bases outside the gene matches: 3. There are 13 residues in the CDR3. The germline V gene has CDR1 LNHDA and CDR2 SQIVND (reference sequence).

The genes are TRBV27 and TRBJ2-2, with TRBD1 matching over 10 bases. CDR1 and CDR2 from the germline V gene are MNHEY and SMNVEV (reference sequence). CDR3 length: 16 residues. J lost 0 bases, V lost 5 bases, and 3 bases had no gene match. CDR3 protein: CASSRGQGANTGELFF. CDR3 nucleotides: TGTGCCAGCAGTCGCGGACAGGGGGCGAACACCGGGGAGCTGTTTTTT.

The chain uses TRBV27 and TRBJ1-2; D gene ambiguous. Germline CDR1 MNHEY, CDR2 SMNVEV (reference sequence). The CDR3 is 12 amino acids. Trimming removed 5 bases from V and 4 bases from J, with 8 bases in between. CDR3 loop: CASSGPGYGYTF. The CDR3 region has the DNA TGTGCCAGCAGTGGTCCAGGCTATGGCTACACCTTC.

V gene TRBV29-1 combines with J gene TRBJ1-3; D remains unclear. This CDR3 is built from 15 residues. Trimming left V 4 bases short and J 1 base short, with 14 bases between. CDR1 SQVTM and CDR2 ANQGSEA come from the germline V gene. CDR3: CSVGGNGVSGNTIYF. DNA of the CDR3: TGCAGCGTTGGGGGAAACGGGGTTTCTGGAAACACCATATATTTT.

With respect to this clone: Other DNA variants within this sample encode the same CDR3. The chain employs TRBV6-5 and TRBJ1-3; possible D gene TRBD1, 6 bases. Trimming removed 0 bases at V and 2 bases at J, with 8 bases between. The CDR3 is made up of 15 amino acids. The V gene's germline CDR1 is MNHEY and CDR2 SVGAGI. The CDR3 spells CASSYSGQTGNTIYF. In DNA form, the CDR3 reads TGTGCCAGCAGTTACTCTGGACAGACTGGAAACACCATATATTTT.

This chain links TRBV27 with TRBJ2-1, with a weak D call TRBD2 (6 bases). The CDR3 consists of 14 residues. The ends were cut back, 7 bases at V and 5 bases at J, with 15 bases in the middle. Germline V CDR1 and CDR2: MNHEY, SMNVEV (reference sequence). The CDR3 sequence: CASKKLSGHNEQFF. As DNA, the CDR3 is TGTGCCAGCAAAAAGCTTAGCGGTCACAATGAGCAGTTCTTC.

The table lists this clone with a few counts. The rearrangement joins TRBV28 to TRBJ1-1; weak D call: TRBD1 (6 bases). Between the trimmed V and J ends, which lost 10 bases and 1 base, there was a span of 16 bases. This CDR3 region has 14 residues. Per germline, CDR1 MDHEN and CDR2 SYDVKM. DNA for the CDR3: TGTGCCATCACCACGGGGGGCAGGAACACTGAAGCTTTCTTT. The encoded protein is CAITTGGRNTEAFF.

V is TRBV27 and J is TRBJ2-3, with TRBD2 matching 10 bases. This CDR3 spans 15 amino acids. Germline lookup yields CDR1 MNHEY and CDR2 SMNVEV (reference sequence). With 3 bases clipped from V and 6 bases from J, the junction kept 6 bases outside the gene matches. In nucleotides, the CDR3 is TGTGCCAGCAGTTTGCAGCGGGGGGGCAAGGATACGCAGTATTTT. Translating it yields CASSLQRGGKDTQYF.

In DNA, the CDR3 is TGCAGCGTTGAAGGTGTTGTAGGACTAGCGGGGGTGGAGGGGCAGTTCTTC. It is translated as CSVEGVVGLAGVEGQFF. The chain uses TRBV29-1 and TRBJ2-1; 13 bases align to TRBD2. The CDR3 totals 17 residues. Germline-derived CDR1 and CDR2 are SQVTM and ANQGSEA. V was clipped by 1 base and J by 12 bases; unmatched bases: 15.

This chain's CDR3 is CASSLGEGLYGYTF. The CDR3 nucleotides read TGTGCCAGCAGCTTAGGCGAGGGCCTCTATGGCTACACCTTC. The genes are TRBV13 and TRBJ1-2; D gene ambiguous. Trimming removed 0 bases at V and 4 bases at J, with 9 bases between. The germline V gene encodes CDR1 PRHDT and CDR2 FYEKMQ (reference sequence). The length of the CDR3 is 14 residues.

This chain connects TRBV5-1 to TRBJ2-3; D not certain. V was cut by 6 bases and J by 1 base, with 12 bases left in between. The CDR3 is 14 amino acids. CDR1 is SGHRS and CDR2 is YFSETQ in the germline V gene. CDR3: CASTLEGGTDTQYF. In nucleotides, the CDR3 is TGCGCCAGCACCCTAGAAGGAGGCACAGATACGCAGTATTTT.

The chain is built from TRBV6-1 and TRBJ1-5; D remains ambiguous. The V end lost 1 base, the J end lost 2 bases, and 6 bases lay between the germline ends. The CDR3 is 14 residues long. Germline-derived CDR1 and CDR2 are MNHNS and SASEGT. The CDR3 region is CASSEGRRNQPQHF. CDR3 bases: TGTGCCAGCAGTGAAGGGCGGCGCAATCAGCCCCAGCATTTT.

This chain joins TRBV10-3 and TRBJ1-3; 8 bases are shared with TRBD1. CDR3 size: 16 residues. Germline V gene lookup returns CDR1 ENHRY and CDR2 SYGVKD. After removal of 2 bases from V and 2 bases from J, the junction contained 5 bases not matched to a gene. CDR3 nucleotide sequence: TGTGCCATCAGTGAGCCGGCAGGGGGCGCTGGAAACACCATATATTTT. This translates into CAISEPAGGAGNTIYF.

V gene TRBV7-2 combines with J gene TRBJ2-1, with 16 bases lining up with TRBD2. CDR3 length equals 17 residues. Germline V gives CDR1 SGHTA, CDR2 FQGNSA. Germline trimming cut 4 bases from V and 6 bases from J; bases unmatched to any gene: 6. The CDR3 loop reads CASSSSGTSGGGNEQFF. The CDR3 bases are TGTGCCAGCAGCTCTAGTGGGACTAGCGGGGGGGGCAATGAGCAGTTCTTC.

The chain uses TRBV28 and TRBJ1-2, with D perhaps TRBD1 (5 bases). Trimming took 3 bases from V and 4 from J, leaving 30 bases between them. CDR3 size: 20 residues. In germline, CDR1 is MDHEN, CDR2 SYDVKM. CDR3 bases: TGTGCCAGCAGTTTCCAGTCGGGCAGGGTAAACCCGGCGCCCCTCTATGGCTACACCTTC. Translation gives CASSFQSGRVNPAPLYGYTF.

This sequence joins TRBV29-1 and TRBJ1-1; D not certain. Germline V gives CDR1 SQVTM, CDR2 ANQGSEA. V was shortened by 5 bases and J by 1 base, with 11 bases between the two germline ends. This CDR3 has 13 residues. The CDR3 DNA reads TGCAGCGTTCGGGGAAACGGGAACACTGAAGCTTTCTTT. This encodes CSVRGNGNTEAFF.